These 32 T cell receptor beta chains originate from one sample sequenced in a study of blood T cell repertoires in COVID-19. TCRdb's copy holds only in-frame clones and misses some; the assay was immunoSEQ multiplex PCR. The sample lists approximately 450,000 clones; about 89% were seen once. The material sequenced was peripheral blood. The source of these receptors is a woman younger than 45 with acute or convalescent COVID-19.

The sample holds one count of this clone. The chain couples TRBV19 to TRBJ2-2; 11 bases align to TRBD2. CDR3 size: 16 residues. CDR1 is LNHDA, CDR2 SQIVND, per germline (reference sequence). Losses at the gene ends were 7 bases for V and 3 bases for J; bases not matched to a gene: 7. The chain's CDR3 is CASTGTSGLDTGELFF. Here the CDR3 DNA reads TGTGCCAGTACCGGGACTAGCGGTTTGGACACCGGGGAGCTGTTTTTT.

The gene calls are TRBV28 and TRBJ1-4; weak D call: TRBD1 (6 bases). The CDR3 runs to 16 residues. Germline V CDR1 and CDR2: MDHEN, SYDVKM. Trimming shortened V by 4 bases and J by 3 bases, and 15 bases separated the two germline ends. The CDR3, as DNA: TGTGCCAGCAGTTCTAATACAGGGAGGGCTAATGAAAAACTGTTTTTT. It yields the protein CASSSNTGRANEKLFF.

This CDR3 reads CASSLTGIGVTNEKLFF. The DNA of the CDR3 is TGCGCCAGCAGCTTGACCGGCATCGGGGTTACGAATGAAAAACTGTTTTTT. J is TRBJ1-4 and V is TRBV5-1; D is unclear. V was clipped by 1 base and J by 5 bases, with 18 bases between them. The CDR3 covers 17 residues. Per the germline V gene, CDR1 is SGHRS and CDR2 is YFSETQ.

This clone was recorded a few times. The J gene is TRBJ1-1, the V gene TRBV14, with D possibly being TRBD1 (5 bases). Germline V gene sequence: CDR1 SGHDN, CDR2 FVKESK. Trimming cost V 6 bases and J 4 bases, with 18 bases left between them. This CDR3 region has 15 residues. The CDR3 loop reads CASSPAPDSGTEAFF. DNA of the CDR3: TGTGCCAGCAGTCCCGCCCCAGACAGTGGCACTGAAGCTTTCTTT.

The chain employs TRBV7-9 and TRBJ1-6; weak D call: TRBD1 (5 bases). There are 14 residues in the CDR3. CDR1 and CDR2 from the germline V gene are SEHNR and FQNEAQ (reference sequence). V was clipped by 3 bases and J by 6 bases, with 9 bases between them. The CDR3 nucleotides are TGTGCCAGCAGCTTCGAACAGGTTAATTCACCCCTCCACTTT. The encoded protein is CASSFEQVNSPLHF.

J is TRBJ1-1 and V is TRBV5-1; TRBD1 might be the D (6 bases). CDR1 and CDR2 from the germline V gene are SGHRS and YFSETQ. Deletions cut 4 bases from V and 1 base from J, with 8 bases between. This CDR3 region has 13 residues. The CDR3 sequence: CASSVRGNTEAFF. In nucleotides, the CDR3 is TGCGCCAGCAGCGTCAGGGGGAACACTGAAGCTTTCTTT. Using reference TRBV5-1 and TRBJ1-1 for the parts outside the CDR3, the full variable domain is KAGVTQTPRYLIKTRGQQVTLSCSPISGHRSVSWYQQTPGQGLQFLFEYFSETQRNKGNFPGRFSGRQFSNSRSEMNVSTLELGDSALYLCASSVRGNTEAFFGQGTRLTVV.

The rearrangement links TRBV6-5 to TRBJ1-6; maybe TRBD1 (6 bases). V was pared by 4 bases and J by 13 bases, with 23 bases between. Germline values: CDR1 MNHEY, CDR2 SVGAGI. The CDR3 is made up of 16 amino acids. The CDR3 DNA follows: TGTGCCAGCAGTTTTCTATTCCGGGACACCCCATTCCCCCTCCACTTT. Amino acids: CASSFLFRDTPFPLHF.

The table lists this clone with a count of one. The chain links TRBV7-7 to TRBJ2-3; maybe TRBD2 (6 bases). The CDR3 is made up of 14 amino acids. Germline lookup yields CDR1 SSHAT and CDR2 FNYEAQ (reference sequence). Between the trimmed V and J ends, which lost 3 bases and 5 bases, there was a span of 12 bases. The CDR3 bases are TGTGCCAGCAGCTTGCGGGGCCCCAAAGATACGCAGTATTTT. It translates to CASSLRGPKDTQYF.

The chain uses TRBV7-2 and TRBJ2-7; 8 nucleotides agree with TRBD1. This CDR3 is 14 amino acids long. Germline trimming cut 6 bases from V and 2 bases from J; bases unmatched to any gene: 6. The germline V gene encodes CDR1 SGHTA and CDR2 FQGNSA. CDR3: CASRSGTGPYEQYF. CDR3 nucleotides: TGTGCCAGCAGGTCCGGGACAGGCCCCTACGAGCAGTACTTC.

The chain combines TRBV4-1 with TRBJ2-5; TRBD1 matches at 7 bases. Germline V lookup: CDR1 MGHRA, CDR2 YSYEKL. The V and J ends lost 3 bases and 1 base, in that order; junction bases with no gene match: 5. This CDR3 region has 15 residues. The chain's CDR3 is CASSHVDRAQETQYF. In nucleotides, the CDR3 is TGCGCCAGCAGCCACGTAGACAGGGCCCAAGAGACCCAGTACTTC.

The V gene is TRBV29-1, the J gene TRBJ2-5; D may be TRBD2 (6 bases). Germline CDR1 SQVTM, CDR2 ANQGSEA. Trimming stripped 4 bases from V and 1 base from J, with 10 bases between. This CDR3 is built from 13 residues. The CDR3 region is CSVVGGIQETQYF. The CDR3 DNA sequence: TGCAGCGTTGTCGGAGGGATCCAAGAGACCCAGTACTTC.

This chain links TRBV30 with TRBJ2-2; 8 nucleotides line up with TRBD1. The CDR3 has 14 amino acids. Trimming removed 4 bases from V and 1 base from J; junction bases left unmatched: 2. CDR1 is GTSNPN, CDR2 SVGIG, per germline (reference sequence). Here the CDR3 reads CAWKGQVNTGELFF. CDR3 bases: TGTGCCTGGAAGGGACAGGTGAACACCGGGGAGCTGTTTTTT.

This clone showed up just a few times. V usage is TRBV28 and J usage is TRBJ2-7; perhaps TRBD1 as D (6 bases). In germline, CDR1 is MDHEN, CDR2 SYDVKM. This CDR3 has 15 residues. Trimming left V 6 bases short and J 0 bases short, with 15 bases between. Here the CDR3 DNA reads TGTGCCAGCAGAGGGTCCGAGACAGGCTCCTACGAGCAGTACTTC. The encoded protein is CASRGSETGSYEQYF.

The chain couples TRBV11-2 to TRBJ2-7, with 10 bases fitting TRBD2. The CDR3 length is 16 residues. V gave up 5 bases and J gave up 6 bases; unmatched junction bases: 13. Germline V lookup: CDR1 SGHAT, CDR2 FQNNGV. Here the CDR3 reads CASSLRSQGLATEQYF. CDR3 nucleotide sequence: TGTGCCAGCAGCCTCCGGTCCCAGGGACTAGCGACCGAGCAGTACTTC.

This clone has only one observation. This chain connects TRBV28 to TRBJ1-5; 9 bases are a match to TRBD1. Unmatched junction bases numbered 4, after V lost 4 bases and J lost 6 bases. CDR1 is MDHEN, CDR2 SYDVKM, per germline. CDR3 length: 14 amino acids. CDR3 amino acids: CASSSRQGVQPQHF. In DNA, the CDR3 is TGTGCCAGCAGTTCCCGACAGGGGGTTCAGCCCCAGCATTTT. The complete variable domain, with remaining parts taken from reference TRBV28 and TRBJ1-5, reads DVKVTQSSRYLVKRTGEKVFLECVQDMDHENMFWYRQDPGLGLRLIYFSYDVKMKEKGDIPEGYSVSREKKERFSLILESASTNQTSMYLCASSSRQGVQPQHFGDGTRLSIL.

The chain joins TRBV7-9 to TRBJ1-1, with D possibly matching TRBD1 (5 bases). V was pared by 5 bases and J by 3 bases, with 19 bases between. The CDR3 runs 16 residues. Germline lookup yields CDR1 SEHNR and CDR2 FQNEAQ (reference sequence). In DNA form, the CDR3 reads TGTGCCAGCAGCCCGTTTGGGGGGGGGATAGACACTGAAGCTTTCTTT. The encoded protein is CASSPFGGGIDTEAFF.

The V gene is TRBV2, the J gene TRBJ2-3; D unresolved. Per germline, CDR1 SNHLY and CDR2 FYNNEI. CDR3 length equals 15 residues. V shed 1 base and J shed 5 bases, with 13 bases lying between them. CDR3 region: CASSEVRPRGDTQYF. In DNA form, the CDR3 reads TGTGCCAGCAGTGAAGTACGGCCAAGAGGAGATACGCAGTATTTT.

This chain links TRBV30 with TRBJ1-3; D is unresolved. The germline CDR1 and CDR2 sequences are GTSNPN and SVGIG (reference sequence). The CDR3 consists of 17 residues. With 5 bases removed from V and 0 bases from J, the gap between germline ends came to 20 bases. The CDR3 loop is CAWGKDSLEISGNTIYF. CDR3 DNA: TGTGCCTGGGGGAAGGATTCATTGGAGATCTCTGGAAACACCATATATTTT.

The chain carries TRBV14 and TRBJ1-1, with 9 bases that match TRBD1. With 4 bases clipped from V and 1 base from J, the junction kept 10 bases outside the gene matches. The germline V gene encodes CDR1 SGHDN and CDR2 FVKESK. This CDR3 comprises 17 residues. The CDR3 sequence is CASSRFRDRETNTEAFF. The CDR3 DNA is TGTGCCAGCAGCCGCTTCCGGGACAGGGAGACGAACACTGAAGCTTTCTTT.

This clone was seen only once. The rearrangement joins TRBV11-2 to TRBJ2-7; 10 bases are shared with TRBD1. CDR1 and CDR2 from the germline V gene are SGHAT and FQNNGV. This CDR3 is 15 amino acids long. V lost 5 bases and J lost 2; bases outside the gene matches: 6. CDR3 in amino acids: CASSHGQGETYEQYF. In nucleotides, the CDR3 is TGTGCCAGCAGCCACGGACAGGGGGAAACCTACGAGCAGTACTTC.

This chain uses TRBV27 with TRBJ1-5; no reliable D call. The CDR3 is 13 residues long. From germline, CDR1 is MNHEY and CDR2 SMNVEV (reference sequence). The V and J ends lost 2 bases and 6 bases respectively, with 8 bases between them. The CDR3 nucleotides read TGTGCCAGCAGTTTAGGAGTTGCTCAGCCCCAGCATTTT. Its translation is CASSLGVAQPQHF.

A single count supports this clone. The J gene is TRBJ2-5, the V gene TRBV2, with 8 bases that match TRBD2. Germline assignment: CDR1 SNHLY and CDR2 FYNNEI. Losses at the gene ends were 8 bases for V and 1 base for J; bases not matched to a gene: 6. The CDR3 is 14 amino acids. In DNA form, the CDR3 reads TGTGCCAGCGTGGAACTAGCGGTCCAAGAGACCCAGTACTTC. This gives the protein CASVELAVQETQYF.

The genes are TRBV5-1 and TRBJ2-1; D is possibly TRBD1 (6 bases). Trimming removed 0 bases at V and 2 bases at J, with 12 bases between. The V gene's germline CDR1 is SGHRS and CDR2 YFSETQ. The CDR3 is 16 amino acids. The CDR3, as DNA: TGCGCCAGCAGCTTGGAGGGGGTTTTCACCTACAATGAGCAGTTCTTC. This encodes CASSLEGVFTYNEQFF.

For this clone: The same CDR3 is also encoded by other DNA sequences in this sample. This chain uses TRBV9 with TRBJ2-3; D unresolved. V shed 1 base and J shed 0 bases, with 3 bases lying between them. The CDR3 has 13 amino acids. Germline V gives CDR1 SGDLS, CDR2 YYNGEE. The CDR3 spells CASSVTSTDTQYF. In DNA, the CDR3 is TGTGCCAGCAGCGTAACAAGCACAGATACGCAGTATTTT. The complete variable domain, with remaining parts taken from reference TRBV9 and TRBJ2-3, reads DSGVTQTPKHLITATGQRVTLRCSPRSGDLSVYWYQQSLDQGLQFLIQYYNGEERAKGNILERFSAQQFPDLHSELNLSSLELGDSALYFCASSVTSTDTQYFGPGTRLTVL.

This clone came up a few times. V gene TRBV5-1 combines with J gene TRBJ1-3; maybe TRBD1 (6 bases). Trimming took off 4 bases at V and 2 bases at J, with 13 bases between the two ends. Looked up from germline, CDR1 is SGHRS and CDR2 is YFSETQ. This CDR3 has 15 amino acids. CDR3 DNA sequence: TGCGCCAGCAGCGTACAGGGATTAGCTGGAAACACCATATATTTT. Amino acids: CASSVQGLAGNTIYF.

This sequence joins TRBV18 and TRBJ1-5; 7 nucleotides line up with TRBD1. This CDR3 comprises 18 residues. Germline V CDR1 and CDR2: KGHSH, LQKENI. V shed 2 bases, J shed 1 base, and the junction held 11 bases outside the gene matches. The CDR3 loop reads CASSPFPGTGVSNQPQHF. DNA of the CDR3: TGTGCCAGCTCACCATTCCCTGGAACAGGGGTGAGCAATCAGCCCCAGCATTTT.

The chain employs TRBV27 and TRBJ1-6, with TRBD1 matching 8 bases. The CDR3 runs to 14 residues. The germline V gene encodes CDR1 MNHEY and CDR2 SMNVEV (reference sequence). V gave up 4 bases and J gave up 7 bases; unmatched junction bases: 3. CDR3 loop: CASSWTGSNSPLHF. CDR3 DNA: TGTGCCAGCAGTTGGACAGGGTCCAATTCACCCCTCCACTTT.

This clone was detected once. The genes are TRBV20-1 and TRBJ2-7, with 7 bases lining up with TRBD2. V dropped 3 bases and J dropped 7; count of bases not matched to a gene: 3. The CDR3 is 11 amino acids. From germline, CDR1 is DFQATT and CDR2 SNEGSKA (reference sequence). CDR3 coding DNA: TGCAGTGCTAGGCTCGGGGGGGAGCAGTACTTC. Protein: CSARLGGEQYF.

This chain joins TRBV11-2 and TRBJ2-7; the match to TRBD1 covers 10 bases. Germline assignment: CDR1 SGHAT and CDR2 FQNNGV. J lost 5 bases, V lost 5 bases, and 12 bases had no gene match. This CDR3 contains 16 residues. DNA for the CDR3: TGTGCCAGCAGCCCCGGGACAGGGGCGATCTACCACGAGCAGTACTTC. Residues: CASSPGTGAIYHEQYF.

V is TRBV19 and J is TRBJ2-1, with 11 bases aligning to TRBD1. The CDR3 sequence is 15 residues long. The germline V gene encodes CDR1 LNHDA and CDR2 SQIVND (reference sequence). V dropped 4 bases and J dropped 15; count of bases not matched to a gene: 14. The CDR3 nucleotides are TGTGCCAGTAGTAAGCCGGGACAGGGGGTCTTCTTGCCGTTCTTC. Residues: CASSKPGQGVFLPFF.

The chain recombines TRBV18 with TRBJ2-2; possible D gene TRBD1, 5 bases. The CDR3 length is 15 residues. The germline V gene has CDR1 KGHSH and CDR2 LQKENI. V lost 5 bases and J 1 base, leaving 11 bases between the germline ends. The CDR3 nucleotides are TGTGCCAGCTCAGTCTCAACAGGGAACACCGGGGAGCTGTTTTTT. Translating gives CASSVSTGNTGELFF.

The chain couples TRBV2 to TRBJ1-6, with D possibly being TRBD1 (6 bases). The length of the CDR3 is 14 residues. Germline V gene sequence: CDR1 SNHLY, CDR2 FYNNEI. V was pared by 7 bases and J by 5 bases, with 12 bases between. CDR3 DNA sequence: TGTGCCAGCACAGGGGACGCCGATAATTCACCCCTCCACTTT. As protein: CASTGDADNSPLHF.